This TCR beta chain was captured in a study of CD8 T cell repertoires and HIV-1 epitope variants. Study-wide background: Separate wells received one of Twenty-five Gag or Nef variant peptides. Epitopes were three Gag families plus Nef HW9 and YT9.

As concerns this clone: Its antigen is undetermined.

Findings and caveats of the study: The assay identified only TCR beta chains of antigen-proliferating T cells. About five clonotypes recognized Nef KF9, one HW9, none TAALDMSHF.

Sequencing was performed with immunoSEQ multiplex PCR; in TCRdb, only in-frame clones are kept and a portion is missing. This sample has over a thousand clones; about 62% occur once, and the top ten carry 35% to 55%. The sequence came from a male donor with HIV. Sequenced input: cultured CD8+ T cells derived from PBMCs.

The CDR3, as DNA: TGCGCCAGCAGCCAAGATAGGGACTATGGCTACACCTTC. It yields the protein CASSQDRDYGYTF. The chain is built from TRBV4-1 and TRBJ1-2, with no clear D. Trimming cost V 0 bases and J 3 bases, with 5 bases left between them. Germline V gene sequence: CDR1 MGHRA, CDR2 YSYEKL. There are 13 residues in the CDR3.